This T cell receptor beta chain came from a study of T cell responses to AZD1222 COVID-19 vaccine. Produced via immunoSEQ multiplex PCR; TCRdb's table is partial and in-frame only. The data show more than 70,000 clones, 90% seen once. The receptor's source is an adult who received the AZD1222 COVID-19 vaccine. The sample was peripheral blood, taken 28 days after the second AZD1222 dose.

CDR3 residues: CASSFRGSEGYTF. The DNA for the CDR3 is TGTGCCAGCAGTTTTCGGGGATCGGAGGGCTACACCTTC. The chain employs TRBV12-3 or TRBV12-4 and TRBJ1-2; D uncertain. The CDR3 spans 13 residues. Between the trimmed V and J ends, which lost 3 bases and 8 bases, there was a span of 13 bases.